This record covers a single T cell receptor beta chain. The germline V gene has CDR1 SGHKS and CDR2 YYEKEE (reference sequence). The CDR3 is 15 residues long. The trim removed 4 bases at V and 2 bases at J, leaving 9 bases unmatched. This entry is derived from a study of OX40 agonist ivuxolimab in advanced cancers. Sequencing was performed with immunoSEQ multiplex PCR; in TCRdb, only in-frame clones are kept and a portion is missing. The table shows 45,000 to 60,000 clones, with roughly 83% occurring only once. Specimen: CD4+ or CD8+ T cells sorted from blood, collected in a trial of the OX40 agonist ivuxolimab. The clonotype originates from an adult with an advanced solid tumor such as melanoma, head and neck, liver or kidney cancer. This sequence joins TRBV5-5 and TRBJ2-7; 7 positions agree with TRBD1. The CDR3 spells CASSAQGMVTYEQYF. Written as DNA, the CDR3 is TGTGCCAGCAGCGCACAGGGGATGGTCACCTACGAGCAGTACTTC.